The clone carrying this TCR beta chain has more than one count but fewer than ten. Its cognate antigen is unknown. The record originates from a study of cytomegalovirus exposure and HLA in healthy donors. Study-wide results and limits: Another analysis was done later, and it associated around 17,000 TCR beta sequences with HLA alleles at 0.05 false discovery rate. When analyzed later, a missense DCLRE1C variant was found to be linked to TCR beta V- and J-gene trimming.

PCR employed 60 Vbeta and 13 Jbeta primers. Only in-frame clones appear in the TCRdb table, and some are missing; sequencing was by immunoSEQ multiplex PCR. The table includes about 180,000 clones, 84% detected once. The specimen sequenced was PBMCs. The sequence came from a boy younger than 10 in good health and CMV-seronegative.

The CDR3 here is CAISEKREAGETQYF. The CDR3 coding sequence is TGTGCCATCAGTGAAAAGCGGGAGGCTGGTGAGACCCAGTACTTC. The V gene is TRBV10-3, the J gene TRBJ2-5; TRBD2 aligns across 9 bases. The CDR3 extends over 15 amino acids. The J segment lost 5 bases and the V segment lost 3 bases, leaving 7 bases of the junction unmatched. CDR1 and CDR2 (germline): ENHRY, SYGVKD.